This T cell receptor (beta chain) was obtained from a study of neurological immune-mediated disorders. Regarding the study as a whole: Patients with HTLV-1-associated myelopathy had the highest level of TCR clonal expansion, whereas patients with multiple sclerosis had the lowest level, falling beneath the level found in healthy controls.

It was from 2 million PBMCs stored at -80 C that the unsorted libraries were obtained. V was cut by 0 bases and J by 4 bases, with 4 bases left in between. The CDR3 extends over 12 amino acids. Per the germline V gene, CDR1 is SGHNT and CDR2 is YYREEE (reference sequence). Concerning this clonotype itself: Its antigen is not known.

cDNA was made by 5'RACE with 10-nucleotide random UMIs. In every sequencing run, more than 180 million TCR-beta sequences were generated from 15-18 subjects. TCRdb recomputed calls from the 5' RACE reads with MiXCR, one row per CDR3 protein. The top ten hold approximately 15% of the sample, which has 65,000 to 80,000 distinct CDR3 sequences, 17% seen once. The chain carries TRBV5-4 and TRBJ1-2, with unresolved D. The specimen was PBMCs. This receptor was taken from a woman in her thirties or forties in good health. Here the CDR3 reads CASSLAGYGYTF. As DNA, the CDR3 is TGTGCCAGCAGCTTGGCCGGCTATGGCTACACCTTC.